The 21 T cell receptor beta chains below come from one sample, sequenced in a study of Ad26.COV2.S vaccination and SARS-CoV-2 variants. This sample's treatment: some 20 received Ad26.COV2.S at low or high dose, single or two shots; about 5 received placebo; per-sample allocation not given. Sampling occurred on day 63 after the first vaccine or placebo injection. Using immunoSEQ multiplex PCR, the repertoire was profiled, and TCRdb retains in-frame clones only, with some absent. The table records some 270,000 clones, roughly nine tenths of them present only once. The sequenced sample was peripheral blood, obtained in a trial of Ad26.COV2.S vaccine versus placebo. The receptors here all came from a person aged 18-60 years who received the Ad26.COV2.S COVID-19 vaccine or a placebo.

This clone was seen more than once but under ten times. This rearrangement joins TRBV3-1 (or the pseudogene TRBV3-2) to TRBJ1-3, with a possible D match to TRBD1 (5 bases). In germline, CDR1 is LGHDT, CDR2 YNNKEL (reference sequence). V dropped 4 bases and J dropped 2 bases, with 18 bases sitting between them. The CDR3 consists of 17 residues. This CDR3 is CASSRQLIWGPGNTIYF. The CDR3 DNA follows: TGTGCCAGCAGCCGGCAATTAATCTGGGGCCCTGGAAACACCATATATTTT.

The CDR3 reads CASGREQFF. The CDR3 DNA reads as TGTGCCAGCGGGAGGGAGCAGTTCTTC. The chain recombines TRBV5-4 with TRBJ2-1, with D maybe TRBD2 (6 bases). From germline, CDR1 is SGHNT and CDR2 YYREEE (reference sequence). The CDR3 contains 9 residues. The ends were cut back, 7 bases at V and 10 bases at J, with 6 bases in the middle.

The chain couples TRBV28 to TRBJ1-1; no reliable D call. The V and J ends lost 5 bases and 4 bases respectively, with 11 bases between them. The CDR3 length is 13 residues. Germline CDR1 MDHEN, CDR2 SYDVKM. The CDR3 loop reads CASSAPGFTEAFF. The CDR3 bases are TGTGCCAGCAGTGCTCCGGGGTTCACTGAAGCTTTCTTT.

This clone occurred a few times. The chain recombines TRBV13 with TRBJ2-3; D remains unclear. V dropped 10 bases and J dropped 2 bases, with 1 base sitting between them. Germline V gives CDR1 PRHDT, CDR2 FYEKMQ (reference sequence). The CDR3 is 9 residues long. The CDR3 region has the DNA TGTGCCATCACAGATACGCAGTATTTT. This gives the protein CAITDTQYF.

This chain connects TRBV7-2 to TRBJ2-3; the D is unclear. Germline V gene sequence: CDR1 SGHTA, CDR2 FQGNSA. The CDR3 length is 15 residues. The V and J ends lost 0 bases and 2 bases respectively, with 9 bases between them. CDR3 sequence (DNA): TGTGCCAGCAGCTTAGCGCTAGGTTTCACAGATACGCAGTATTTT. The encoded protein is CASSLALGFTDTQYF.

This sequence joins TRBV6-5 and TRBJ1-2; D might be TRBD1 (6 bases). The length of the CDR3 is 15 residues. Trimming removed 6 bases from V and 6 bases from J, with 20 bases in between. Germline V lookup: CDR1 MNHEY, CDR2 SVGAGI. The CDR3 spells CASRGGAGLSDGYTF. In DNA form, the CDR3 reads TGTGCCAGCAGGGGGGGGGCAGGGCTATCCGATGGCTACACCTTC.

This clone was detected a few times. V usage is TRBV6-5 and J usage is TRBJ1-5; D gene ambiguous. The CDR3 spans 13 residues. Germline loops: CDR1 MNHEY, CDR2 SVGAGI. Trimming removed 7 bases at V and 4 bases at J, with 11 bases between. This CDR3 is CASKVPGNQPQHF. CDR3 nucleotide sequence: TGTGCCAGCAAAGTGCCGGGGAATCAGCCCCAGCATTTT.

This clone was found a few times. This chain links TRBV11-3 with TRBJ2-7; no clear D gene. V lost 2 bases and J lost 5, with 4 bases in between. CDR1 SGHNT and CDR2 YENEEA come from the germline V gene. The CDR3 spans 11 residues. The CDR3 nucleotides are TGTGCCAGCAGCTTAAAAAACGAGCAGTACTTC. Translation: CASSLKNEQYF.

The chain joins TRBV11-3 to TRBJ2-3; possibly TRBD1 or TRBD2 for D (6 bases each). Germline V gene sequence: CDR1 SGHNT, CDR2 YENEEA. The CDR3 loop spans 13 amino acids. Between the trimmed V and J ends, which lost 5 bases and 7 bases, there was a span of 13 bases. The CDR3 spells CASSPGGGNTQYF. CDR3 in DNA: TGTGCCAGCAGCCCCGGAGGGGGGAATACGCAGTATTTT.

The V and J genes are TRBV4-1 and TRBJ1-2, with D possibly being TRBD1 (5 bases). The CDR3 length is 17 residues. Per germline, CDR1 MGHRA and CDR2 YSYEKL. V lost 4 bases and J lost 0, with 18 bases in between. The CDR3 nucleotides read TGCGCCAGCAGCCTGATCTGGCCCGCGGGGGCTAACTATGGCTACACCTTC. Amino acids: CASSLIWPAGANYGYTF.

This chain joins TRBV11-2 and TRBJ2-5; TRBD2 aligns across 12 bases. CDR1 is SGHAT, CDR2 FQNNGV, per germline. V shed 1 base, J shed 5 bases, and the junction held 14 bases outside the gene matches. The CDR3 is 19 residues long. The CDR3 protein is CASSLVTPSGGGRRETQYF. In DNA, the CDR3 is TGTGCCAGCAGCTTAGTGACGCCTAGCGGGGGGGGCCGGAGGGAGACCCAGTACTTC. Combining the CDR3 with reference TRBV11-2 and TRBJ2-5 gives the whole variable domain EAGVAQSPRYKIIEKRQSVAFWCNPISGHATLYWYQQILGQGPKLLIQFQNNGVVDDSQLPKDRFSAERLKGVDSTLKIQPAKLEDSAVYLCASSLVTPSGGGRRETQYFGPGTRLLVL.

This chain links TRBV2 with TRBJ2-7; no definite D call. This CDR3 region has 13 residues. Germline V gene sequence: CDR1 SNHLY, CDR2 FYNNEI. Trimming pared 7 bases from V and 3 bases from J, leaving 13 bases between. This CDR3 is CASNPDIYYEQYF. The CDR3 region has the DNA TGTGCCAGCAACCCCGACATTTACTACGAGCAGTACTTC.

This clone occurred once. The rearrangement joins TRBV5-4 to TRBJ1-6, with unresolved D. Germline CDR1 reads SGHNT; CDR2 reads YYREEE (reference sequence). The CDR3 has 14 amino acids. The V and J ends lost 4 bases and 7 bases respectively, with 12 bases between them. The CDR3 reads CASSKPGLNSPLHF. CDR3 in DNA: TGTGCCAGCAGCAAACCGGGCCTAAATTCACCCCTCCACTTT.

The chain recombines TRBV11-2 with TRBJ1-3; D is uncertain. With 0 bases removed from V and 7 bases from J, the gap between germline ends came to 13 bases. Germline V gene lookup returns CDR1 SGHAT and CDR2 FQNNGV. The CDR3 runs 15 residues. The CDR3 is CASSLDQRLGNTIYF. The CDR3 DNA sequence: TGTGCCAGCAGCTTAGATCAGCGGTTGGGCAACACCATATATTTT.

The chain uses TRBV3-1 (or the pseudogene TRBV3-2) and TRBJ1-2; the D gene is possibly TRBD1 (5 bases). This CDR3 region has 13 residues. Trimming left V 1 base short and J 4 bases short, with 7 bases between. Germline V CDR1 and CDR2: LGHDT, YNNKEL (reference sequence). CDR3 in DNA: TGTGCCAGCAGCCAAGGGGGCCCCTATGGCTACACCTTC. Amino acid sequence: CASSQGGPYGYTF.

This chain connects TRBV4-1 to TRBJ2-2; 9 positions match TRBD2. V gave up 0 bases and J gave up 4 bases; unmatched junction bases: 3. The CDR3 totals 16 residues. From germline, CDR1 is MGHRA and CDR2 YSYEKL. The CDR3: CASSQEASGVTGELFF. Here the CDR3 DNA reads TGCGCCAGCAGCCAAGAGGCTAGCGGGGTCACCGGGGAGCTGTTTTTT.

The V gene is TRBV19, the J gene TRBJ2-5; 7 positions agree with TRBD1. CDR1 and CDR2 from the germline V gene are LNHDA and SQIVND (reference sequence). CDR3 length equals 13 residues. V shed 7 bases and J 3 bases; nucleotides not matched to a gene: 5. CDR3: CASKEGAKETQYF. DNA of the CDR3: TGTGCCAGTAAAGAGGGGGCCAAAGAGACCCAGTACTTC.

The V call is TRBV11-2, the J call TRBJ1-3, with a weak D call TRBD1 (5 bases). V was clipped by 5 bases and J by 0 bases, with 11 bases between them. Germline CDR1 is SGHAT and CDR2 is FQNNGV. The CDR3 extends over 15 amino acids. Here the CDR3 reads CASSPRELSGNTIYF. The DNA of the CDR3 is TGTGCCAGCAGCCCCAGGGAGCTCTCTGGAAACACCATATATTTT.

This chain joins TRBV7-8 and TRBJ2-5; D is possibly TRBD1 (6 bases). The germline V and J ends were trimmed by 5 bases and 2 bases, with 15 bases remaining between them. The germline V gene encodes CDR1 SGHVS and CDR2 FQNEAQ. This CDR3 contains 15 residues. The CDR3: CASSVRDIRQETQYF. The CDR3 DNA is TGTGCCAGCAGCGTCCGGGACATAAGGCAAGAGACCCAGTACTTC.

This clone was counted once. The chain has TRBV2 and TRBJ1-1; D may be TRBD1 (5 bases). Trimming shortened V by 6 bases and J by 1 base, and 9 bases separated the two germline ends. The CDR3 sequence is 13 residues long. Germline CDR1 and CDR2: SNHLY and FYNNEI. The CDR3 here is CASRADRNTEAFF. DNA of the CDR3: TGTGCCAGCAGGGCAGACAGGAACACTGAAGCTTTCTTT.

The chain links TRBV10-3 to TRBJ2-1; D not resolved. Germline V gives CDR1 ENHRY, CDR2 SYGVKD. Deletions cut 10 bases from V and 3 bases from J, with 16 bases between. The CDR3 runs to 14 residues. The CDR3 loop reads CATFWAAYYNEQFF. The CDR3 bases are TGTGCCACCTTCTGGGCAGCCTACTACAATGAGCAGTTCTTC.